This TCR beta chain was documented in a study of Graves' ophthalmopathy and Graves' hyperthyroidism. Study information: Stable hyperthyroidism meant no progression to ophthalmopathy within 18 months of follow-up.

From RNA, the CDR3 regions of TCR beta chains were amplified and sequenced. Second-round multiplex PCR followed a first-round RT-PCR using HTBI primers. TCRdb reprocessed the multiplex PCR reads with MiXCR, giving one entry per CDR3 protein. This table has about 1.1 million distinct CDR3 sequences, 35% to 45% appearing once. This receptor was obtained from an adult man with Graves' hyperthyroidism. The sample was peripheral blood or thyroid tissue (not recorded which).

The CDR3 is CASSLGFDYTF. The CDR3 coding sequence is TGTGCCAGCTCTCTAGGGTTTGACTACACCTTC. The rearrangement joins TRBV12-3 or TRBV12-4 to TRBJ1-2; D gene unclear. The CDR3 has 11 residues. V lost 8 bases and J lost 10, with 14 bases in between.